The clone carrying this TCR beta chain was detected ten times or more. This record comes from a study of T cells in Graves' hyperthyroidism and ophthalmopathy. Germline CDR1 and CDR2: SEHNR and FQNEAQ (reference sequence). The CDR3 runs 15 residues. V lost 5 bases to trimming and J lost 6 bases; unmatched junction nucleotides: 8. Amplification yielded TCR beta CDR3 regions, with RNA transcripts as the source. The HTBI set primed first-round TCR CDR3 RT-PCR. TCRdb re-called the multiplex PCR reads with MiXCR, one entry per CDR3 protein. The table has over 550,000 distinct CDR3 sequences, around 15% seen once.

The rearrangement links TRBV7-9 to TRBJ2-1; TRBD2 matches 9 bases. The sequence was collected from a young woman with Graves' hyperthyroidism. The sequencing sample was made of blood. CDR3 region: CASSPRAGGGNEQFF. The CDR3 DNA reads as TGTGCCAGCAGCCCCCGAGCGGGAGGAGGCAATGAGCAGTTCTTC.